This T cell receptor (beta chain) comes out of a study of Graves' ophthalmopathy and Graves' hyperthyroidism. With 1 base removed from V and 0 bases from J, the gap between germline ends came to 10 bases. Germline assignment: CDR1 SQVTM and CDR2 ANQGSEA. The CDR3 is 14 amino acids. This clonotype was observed at least ten times. RNA served as the template for amplifying TCR beta CDR3 regions. HTBI primers primed a first-round RT-PCR, and a second-round multiplex PCR followed. TCRdb recomputed calls from the multiplex PCR reads with MiXCR, one row per CDR3 protein. The sample records around 1,200,000 distinct CDR3 sequences, about 38% being singletons.

This clonotype was obtained from an adult man with Graves' hyperthyroidism. Material for sequencing was peripheral blood or thyroid tissue (not recorded which). This rearrangement joins TRBV29-1 to TRBJ2-7, with D perhaps TRBD2 (5 bases). The chain's CDR3 is CSVEVSGDSYEQYF. In DNA form, the CDR3 reads TGCAGCGTTGAAGTTTCCGGGGACTCCTACGAGCAGTACTTC.